This paragraph covers one T cell receptor beta chain sequence. Its target is not known. The data belong to a study of human CD8 memory T cell subsets. UMI-labeled 5' RACE was used to make TCR beta libraries. TCRdb re-called the 5' RACE reads; one entry per CDR3 protein, DNA not given. This table lists some 10,000 distinct CDR3 sequences. Stem-like memory CD8+ T cells (TSTEM) were CCR7+ PD-1- TIGIT-. The source of the RNA was duplicate vials containing around 140,000 sorted CD8+ T cells for each subset. The study's findings and limits: Effector memory subsets were less diverse than the similarly diverse stem-like memory and precursor exhausted subsets. It was suggested by Chao1 estimates that stem-like memory T cells were more diverse than precursor exhausted T cells.

The source is a human donor in good health. Source material: CD8+ stem-like memory T cells (TSCM and TCM) sorted from PBMCs. Subset reported: stem-like memory CD8 T cells (TSTEM), CCR7+ PD-1- TIGIT-.

Here the CDR3 reads CATSDPTSETYNEQFF. The chain uses TRBV24-1 and TRBJ2-1; TCRdb outputs TRBD2, but without DNA this stays unchecked. Germline lookup yields CDR1 KGHDR and CDR2 SFDVKD. The CDR3 is 16 amino acids.